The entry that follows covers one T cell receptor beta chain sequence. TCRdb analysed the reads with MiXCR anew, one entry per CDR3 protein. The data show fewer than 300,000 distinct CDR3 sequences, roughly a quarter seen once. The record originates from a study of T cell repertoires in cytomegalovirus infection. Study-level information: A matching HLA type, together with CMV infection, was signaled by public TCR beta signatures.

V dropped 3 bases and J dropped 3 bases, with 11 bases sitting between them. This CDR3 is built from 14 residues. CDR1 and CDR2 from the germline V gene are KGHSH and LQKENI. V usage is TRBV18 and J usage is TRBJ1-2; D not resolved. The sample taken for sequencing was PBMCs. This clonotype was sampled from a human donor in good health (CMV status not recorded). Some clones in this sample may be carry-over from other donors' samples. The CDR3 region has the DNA TGTGCCAGCTCACCCTCGGATGGACACTATGGCTACACCTTC. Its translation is CASSPSDGHYGYTF.